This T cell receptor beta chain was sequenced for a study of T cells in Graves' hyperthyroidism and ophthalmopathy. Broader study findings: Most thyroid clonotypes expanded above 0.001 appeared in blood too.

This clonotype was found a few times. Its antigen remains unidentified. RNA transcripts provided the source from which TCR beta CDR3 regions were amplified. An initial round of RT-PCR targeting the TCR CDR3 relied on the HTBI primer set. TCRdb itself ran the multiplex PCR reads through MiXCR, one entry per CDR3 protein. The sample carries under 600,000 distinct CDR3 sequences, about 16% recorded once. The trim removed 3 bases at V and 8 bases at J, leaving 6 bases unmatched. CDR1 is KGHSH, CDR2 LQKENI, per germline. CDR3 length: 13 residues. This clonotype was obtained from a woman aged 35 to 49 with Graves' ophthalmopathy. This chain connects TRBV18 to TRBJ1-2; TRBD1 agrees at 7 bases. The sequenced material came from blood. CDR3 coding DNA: TGTGCCAGCTCACCCCGGGACAGCGAGGGCTACACCTTC. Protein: CASSPRDSEGYTF. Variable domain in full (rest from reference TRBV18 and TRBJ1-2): NAGVMQNPRHLVRRRGQEARLRCSPMKGHSHVYWYRQLPEEGLKFMVYLQKENIIDESGMPKERFSAEFPKEGPSILRIQQVVRGDSAAYFCASSPRDSEGYTFGSGTRLTVV.